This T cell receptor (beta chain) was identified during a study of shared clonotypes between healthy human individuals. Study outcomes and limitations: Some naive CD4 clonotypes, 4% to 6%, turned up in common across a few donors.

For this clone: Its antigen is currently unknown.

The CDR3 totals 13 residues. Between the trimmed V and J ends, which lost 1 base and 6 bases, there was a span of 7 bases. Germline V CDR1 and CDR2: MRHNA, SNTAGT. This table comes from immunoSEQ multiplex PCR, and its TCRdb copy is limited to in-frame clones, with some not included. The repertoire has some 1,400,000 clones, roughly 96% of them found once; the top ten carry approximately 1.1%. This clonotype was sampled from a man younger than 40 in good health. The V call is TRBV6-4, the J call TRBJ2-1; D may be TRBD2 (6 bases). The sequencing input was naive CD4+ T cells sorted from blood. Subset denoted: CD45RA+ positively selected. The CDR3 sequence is CASSDWGGNEQFF. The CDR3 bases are TGTGCCAGCAGTGACTGGGGAGGCAATGAGCAGTTCTTC.